Shown below are 31 T cell receptor beta chains from a single sample sequenced in a study of blood T cell repertoires in COVID-19. Sequencing used immunoSEQ multiplex PCR; TCRdb keeps in-frame clones, though not all of them. The profile shows fewer than 350,000 clones, around 90% of them singletons. The sequencing input was PBMCs or T cells enriched from blood (not recorded which). These receptor sequences come from a woman between 18 and 30 years old with acute COVID-19.

The chain joins TRBV27 to TRBJ1-2, with TRBD1 matching over 9 bases. The J segment lost 2 bases and the V segment lost 2 bases, leaving 0 bases of the junction unmatched. The CDR3 spans 14 residues. Germline CDR1 is MNHEY and CDR2 is SMNVEV (reference sequence). The CDR3 nucleotides read TGTGCCAGCAGTTTAGGGACAGGGAACTATGGCTACACCTTC. It codes for CASSLGTGNYGYTF.

CDR3 sequence: CASSQGSSYTGELFF. In DNA, the CDR3 is TGTGCCAGCAGCCAAGGGTCTAGCTATACCGGGGAGCTGTTTTTT. The chain couples TRBV4-2 to TRBJ2-2; D might be TRBD2 (5 bases). V was pared by 1 base and J by 5 bases, with 11 bases between. CDR1 and CDR2 from the germline V gene are LGHNA and YNFKEQ. CDR3 size: 15 residues.

This rearrangement joins TRBV27 to TRBJ1-5, with 7 positions matching TRBD1. The germline gives CDR1 MNHEY, CDR2 SMNVEV (reference sequence). This CDR3 is 16 amino acids long. The V segment lost 0 bases and the J segment 3 bases; nucleotides outside the gene matches: 5. The DNA for the CDR3 is TGTGCCAGCAGTTTATCGGTTGAGGGGGCCAATCAGCCCCAGCATTTT. Protein sequence: CASSLSVEGANQPQHF.

The chain recombines TRBV29-1 with TRBJ1-4; D might be TRBD1 (5 bases). Trimming cost V 7 bases and J 8 bases, with 14 bases left between them. The CDR3 runs 12 residues. Germline-derived CDR1 and CDR2 are SQVTM and ANQGSEA. CDR3 sequence: CSAGTSGEKLFF. The CDR3 DNA is TGCAGCGCCGGGACCAGCGGGGAAAAACTGTTTTTT.

The V and J genes are TRBV9 and TRBJ1-6; D unresolved. The V gene's germline CDR1 is SGDLS and CDR2 YYNGEE. CDR3 length: 15 amino acids. Trimming removed 0 bases at V and 6 bases at J, with 10 bases between. The CDR3 protein is CASSVGPGLNSPLHF. CDR3 DNA sequence: TGTGCCAGCAGCGTAGGTCCAGGACTTAATTCACCCCTCCACTTT.

The chain carries TRBV6-5 and TRBJ2-7; 8 bases align to TRBD1. Germline V gene lookup returns CDR1 MNHEY and CDR2 SVGAGI. Unmatched junction bases numbered 6, after V lost 6 bases and J lost 5 bases. This CDR3 spans 13 amino acids. CDR3 loop: CASRGQGLHEQYF. The CDR3 DNA reads TGTGCCAGCAGAGGACAGGGCCTCCACGAGCAGTACTTC.

This clone showed up just once. The chain uses TRBV15 and TRBJ2-3; tentative D call: TRBD2 (6 bases). CDR3 length equals 17 residues. The germline CDR1 and CDR2 sequences are LNHNV and YYDKDF (reference sequence). V was clipped by 1 base and J by 4 bases, with 18 bases between them. CDR3 protein: CATSRVRLAPRADTQYF. The DNA of the CDR3 is TGTGCCACCAGCAGAGTGAGGCTAGCGCCACGAGCAGATACGCAGTATTTT.

The chain joins TRBV5-4 to TRBJ2-5; the D is unclear. This CDR3 is built from 12 residues. V lost 7 bases, J lost 1 base, and 8 bases lay in between. Per the germline V gene, CDR1 is SGHNT and CDR2 is YYREEE (reference sequence). The CDR3 reads CASSFSQETQYF. In DNA, the CDR3 is TGTGCCAGCTCTTTTAGCCAAGAGACCCAGTACTTC.

The gene calls are TRBV18 and TRBJ2-5; D is ambiguous. Between the trimmed V and J ends, which lost 1 base and 2 bases, there was a span of 5 bases. The CDR3 contains 13 residues. Germline CDR1 KGHSH, CDR2 LQKENI. The CDR3 region is CASSPQLQETQYF. The CDR3 DNA reads as TGTGCCAGCTCACCACAGCTGCAAGAGACCCAGTACTTC.

The chain employs TRBV7-3 and TRBJ1-2; D is perhaps TRBD1 (6 bases). The CDR3 has 18 residues. Deletions cut 2 bases from V and 0 bases from J, with 19 bases between. In germline, CDR1 is SGHTA, CDR2 FQGTGA. The CDR3 region is CASSLEGDNRLANYGYTF. The DNA for the CDR3 is TGTGCCAGCAGCTTAGAGGGGGACAACCGATTAGCTAACTATGGCTACACCTTC.

V and J are TRBV7-7 and TRBJ2-3; TRBD2 aligns across 8 bases. From germline, CDR1 is SSHAT and CDR2 FNYEAQ (reference sequence). This CDR3 contains 16 residues. The CDR3 is CASPHPGGGSTDTQYF. Written as DNA, the CDR3 is TGTGCTAGCCCGCACCCCGGGGGGGGCTCAACAGATACGCAGTATTTT.

This rearrangement joins TRBV2 to TRBJ1-5, with a weak D call TRBD1 (6 bases). The germline V and J ends were trimmed by 6 bases and 4 bases, with 10 bases remaining between them. CDR1 and CDR2 (germline): SNHLY, FYNNEI. The CDR3 extends over 13 amino acids. CDR3 loop: CASRGHNNQPQHF. CDR3 DNA: TGTGCCAGCAGGGGACACAATAATCAGCCCCAGCATTTT.

As regards this clone: Other DNA variants within this sample encode the same CDR3. The chain recombines TRBV5-1 with TRBJ1-1; maybe TRBD1 (6 bases). The ends were cut back, 4 bases at V and 5 bases at J, with 15 bases in the middle. Germline CDR1 reads SGHRS; CDR2 reads YFSETQ. The CDR3 contains 14 residues. CDR3: CASSTQQGLTEAFF. The CDR3 DNA reads TGCGCCAGCAGCACCCAGCAGGGGCTGACTGAAGCTTTCTTT.

The V call is TRBV6-1, the J call TRBJ2-7, with D unclear. Trimming took off 2 bases at V and 3 bases at J, with 8 bases between the two ends. Germline V gene data show CDR1 as MNHNS and CDR2 as SASEGT. The CDR3 totals 13 residues. The CDR3 loop reads CASSELSSYEQYF. The CDR3 coding sequence is TGTGCCAGCAGTGAACTGTCCAGCTACGAGCAGTACTTC.

The chain uses TRBV28 and TRBJ2-1; 7 bases agree with TRBD2. V dropped 6 bases and J dropped 8; count of bases not matched to a gene: 10. The CDR3 consists of 14 residues. The germline gives CDR1 MDHEN, CDR2 SYDVKM. CDR3 sequence: CASSLWGGPYEQFF. The DNA of the CDR3 is TGTGCCAGCAGCTTGTGGGGAGGGCCCTATGAGCAGTTCTTC.

A note on this clone: The junction shows a germline mismatch at one end, possibly a read error. Different DNA sequences within this sample yield the same CDR3. The gene calls are TRBV5-1 and TRBJ1-1; tentative D call: TRBD1 (6 bases). The CDR3 totals 14 residues. Germline V gene data show CDR1 as SGHRS and CDR2 as YFSETQ. Here the CDR3 reads CASSLDRDDAEAFF. The DNA of the CDR3 is TGCGCCAGCAGCTTGGACAGGGATGATGCTGAAGCCTTCTTT.

V and J are TRBV28 and TRBJ2-7, with D tentatively TRBD1 (6 bases). CDR1 MDHEN and CDR2 SYDVKM come from the germline V gene. Trimming pared 1 base from V and 4 bases from J, leaving 8 bases between. The CDR3 consists of 13 residues. CDR3 protein: CASSLLGAYEQYF. The CDR3 nucleotides are TGTGCCAGCAGTTTATTGGGGGCTTACGAGCAGTACTTC. The full variable domain, with the rest looked up from reference TRBV28 and TRBJ2-7, is DVKVTQSSRYLVKRTGEKVFLECVQDMDHENMFWYRQDPGLGLRLIYFSYDVKMKEKGDIPEGYSVSREKKERFSLILESASTNQTSMYLCASSLLGAYEQYFGPGTRLTVT.

V usage is TRBV6-6 and J usage is TRBJ1-3; D gene uncertain. Germline CDR1 MNHNY, CDR2 SVGAGI (reference sequence). Trimming cost V 2 bases and J 3 bases, with 11 bases left between them. This CDR3 has 15 residues. Here the CDR3 reads CASSYGQASGNTIYF. The CDR3 nucleotides are TGTGCCAGCAGTTACGGTCAGGCAAGTGGAAACACCATATATTTT.

The chain has TRBV7-9 and TRBJ1-6; 8 bases are shared with TRBD1. Germline V gene data show CDR1 as SEHNR and CDR2 as FQNEAQ (reference sequence). V shed 5 bases, J shed 6 bases, and the junction held 9 bases outside the gene matches. The CDR3 runs to 16 residues. CDR3: CASSPRRQGSNSPLHF. CDR3 nucleotides: TGTGCCAGCAGCCCTCGCCGACAGGGGAGTAATTCACCCCTCCACTTT.

This chain links TRBV27 with TRBJ2-1; no definite D call. V was clipped by 0 bases and J by 2 bases, with 5 bases between them. The CDR3 is 14 residues long. Germline-derived CDR1 and CDR2 are MNHEY and SMNVEV (reference sequence). The CDR3 protein is CASSLSRAYNEQFF. The CDR3 DNA sequence: TGTGCCAGCAGTTTATCCCGGGCCTACAATGAGCAGTTCTTC.

CDR3 loop: CASSQGRGDQPQHF. CDR3 DNA: TGTGCCAGCTCCCAAGGCAGGGGAGATCAGCCCCAGCATTTT. The chain has TRBV18 and TRBJ1-5, with D perhaps TRBD1 (6 bases). Looked up from germline, CDR1 is KGHSH and CDR2 is LQKENI. V dropped 6 bases and J dropped 5 bases, with 14 bases sitting between them. CDR3 length: 14 residues.

The chain is built from TRBV6-5 and TRBJ1-1, with 11 bases identical to TRBD1. V shed 6 bases, J shed 4 bases, and the junction held 7 bases outside the gene matches. The germline CDR1 and CDR2 sequences are MNHEY and SVGAGI. CDR3 size: 15 residues. This CDR3 reads CASSSTGTGGTEAFF. The CDR3 nucleotides are TGTGCCAGCAGCTCCACCGGGACAGGGGGCACTGAAGCTTTCTTT.

The V and J genes are TRBV18 and TRBJ2-5, with D perhaps matching TRBD1 (6 bases). This CDR3 has 16 residues. Trimming shortened V by 3 bases and J by 1 base, and 15 bases separated the two germline ends. CDR1 is KGHSH and CDR2 is LQKENI in the germline V gene. CDR3 protein: CASSPLSKGVQETQYF. The CDR3, as DNA: TGTGCCAGCTCACCGCTTTCGAAGGGGGTCCAAGAGACCCAGTACTTC.

The chain couples TRBV10-3 to TRBJ1-6; unclear D gene. Germline V CDR1 and CDR2: ENHRY, SYGVKD. The CDR3 runs 14 residues. V was trimmed by 3 bases and J by 8 bases, leaving 11 bases between them. The CDR3 bases are TGTGCCATCAGTGAAACCGGGGTCGATTCACCCCTCCACTTT. Amino acid sequence: CAISETGVDSPLHF.

This sequence joins TRBV28 and TRBJ1-6; the match to TRBD1 covers 7 bases. J lost 7 bases, V lost 5 bases, and 5 bases had no gene match. Looked up from germline, CDR1 is MDHEN and CDR2 is SYDVKM. The CDR3 is 14 amino acids. The CDR3 nucleotides are TGTGCCAGCAGTGCACCGGGACAGAATTCACCCCTCCACTTT. It codes for CASSAPGQNSPLHF.

This chain joins TRBV5-1 and TRBJ2-7; TRBD1 aligns across 7 bases. The CDR3 contains 15 residues. V lost 0 bases, J lost 0 bases, and 3 bases stayed unmatched. Germline loops: CDR1 SGHRS, CDR2 YFSETQ. CDR3 residues: CASSLVTGSSYEQYF. CDR3 DNA sequence: TGCGCCAGCAGCTTGGTGACAGGGAGCTCCTACGAGCAGTACTTC.

This chain links TRBV2 with TRBJ2-3, with D tentatively TRBD1 (6 bases). Germline-derived CDR1 and CDR2 are SNHLY and FYNNEI. The CDR3 spans 15 residues. Trimming took 2 bases from V and 1 from J, leaving 10 bases between them. DNA of the CDR3: TGTGCCAGCAGTGAATCGGCAGGGGGCACAGATACGCAGTATTTT. Translation: CASSESAGGTDTQYF.

The CDR3 sequence is CASSLQAVSYNEQFF. The CDR3 DNA follows: TGTGCCAGCAGCTTGCAAGCGGTTTCCTACAATGAGCAGTTCTTC. This chain uses TRBV7-2 with TRBJ2-1; possible D gene TRBD2, 5 bases. Deletions cut 3 bases from V and 1 base from J, with 10 bases between. CDR3 length: 15 residues. The germline V gene has CDR1 SGHTA and CDR2 FQGNSA.

The rearrangement joins TRBV29-1 to TRBJ2-1; 9 bases match TRBD1. Germline CDR1 and CDR2: SQVTM and ANQGSEA. Losses at the gene ends were 4 bases for V and 5 bases for J; bases not matched to a gene: 0. This CDR3 has 12 residues. As DNA, the CDR3 is TGCAGCGTTGGGACAGGGGACAATGAGCAGTTCTTC. This encodes CSVGTGDNEQFF.

The chain carries TRBV6-1 and TRBJ1-4; unclear D gene. This CDR3 has 17 amino acids. Germline loops: CDR1 MNHNS, CDR2 SASEGT. V shed 3 bases and J shed 8 bases, with 22 bases lying between them. Here the CDR3 reads CASSDNGVSEVDEKLFF. CDR3 DNA sequence: TGTGCCAGCAGTGATAACGGGGTTTCCGAAGTTGACGAAAAACTGTTTTTT.

The chain joins TRBV5-1 to TRBJ1-1; 9 bases align to TRBD1. The length of the CDR3 is 16 residues. Germline-derived CDR1 and CDR2 are SGHRS and YFSETQ. The J segment lost 4 bases and the V segment lost 3 bases, leaving 10 bases of the junction unmatched. The CDR3 here is CASSWGQGFGGTEAFF. The DNA for the CDR3 is TGCGCCAGCAGCTGGGGACAGGGTTTCGGAGGCACTGAAGCTTTCTTT.